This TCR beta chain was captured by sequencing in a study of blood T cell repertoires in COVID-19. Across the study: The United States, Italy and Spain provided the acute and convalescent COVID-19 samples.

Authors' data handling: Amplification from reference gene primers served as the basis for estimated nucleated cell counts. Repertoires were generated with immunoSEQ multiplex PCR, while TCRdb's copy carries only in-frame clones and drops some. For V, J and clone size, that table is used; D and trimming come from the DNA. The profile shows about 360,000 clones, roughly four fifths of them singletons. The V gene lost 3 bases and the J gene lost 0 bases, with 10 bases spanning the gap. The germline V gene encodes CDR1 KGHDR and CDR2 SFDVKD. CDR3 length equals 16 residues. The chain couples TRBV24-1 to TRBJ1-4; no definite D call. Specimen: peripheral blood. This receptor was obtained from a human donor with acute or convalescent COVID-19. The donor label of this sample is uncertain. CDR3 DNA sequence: TGTGCCACCAGTGATGCGCCTTGGTCAACTAATGAAAAACTGTTTTTT. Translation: CATSDAPWSTNEKLFF.